Each of the 15 T cell receptor beta chains below was sequenced from the same sample in a study of shared clonotypes between healthy human individuals. Sequencing was performed with immunoSEQ multiplex PCR; in TCRdb, only in-frame clones are kept and a portion is missing. The repertoire holds fewer than 3 million clones, 92% seen once, with roughly 0.34% in the top ten. The sample comprised naive CD4+ T cells from PBMCs. Subset defined: CD45RA+ positively selected. The origin of the receptors is a man in his late teens or twenties in good health. Some clones in this sample may be carry-over from other donors' samples.

The chain links TRBV18 to TRBJ2-3; TRBD1 aligns across 9 bases. Germline CDR1 and CDR2: KGHSH and LQKENI. The CDR3 is made up of 16 amino acids. Losses at the gene ends were 1 base for V and 3 bases for J; bases not matched to a gene: 5. CDR3: CASSPRTGVGTDTQYF. The CDR3 DNA follows: TGTGCCAGCTCACCACGGACAGGGGTTGGGACAGATACGCAGTATTTT.

This clone was observed a few times. The V and J genes are TRBV7-9 and TRBJ1-4; 7 bases fit TRBD1. The CDR3 spans 14 residues. V lost 3 bases and J lost 6; bases outside the gene matches: 4. CDR1 is SEHNR and CDR2 is FQNEAQ in the germline V gene (reference sequence). DNA for the CDR3: TGTGCCAGCAGCTTCTGGGACAGACATGAAAAACTGTTTTTT. It specifies CASSFWDRHEKLFF.

This chain connects TRBV10-3 to TRBJ2-3, with TRBD2 matching over 7 bases. The CDR3 is made up of 15 amino acids. V shed 2 bases and J 4 bases; nucleotides not matched to a gene: 6. Looked up from germline, CDR1 is ENHRY and CDR2 is SYGVKD. CDR3 in amino acids: CAISEQREVPDTQYF. CDR3 coding DNA: TGTGCCATCAGTGAGCAACGGGAGGTTCCAGATACGCAGTATTTT.

The chain is built from TRBV5-6 and TRBJ2-3; D remains unclear. Per germline, CDR1 SGHDT and CDR2 YYEEEE. V gave up 4 bases and J gave up 2 bases, with 8 bases separating them. The CDR3 spans 13 residues. The CDR3 DNA follows: TGTGCCAGCAGCATACGCCCCACAGATACGCAGTATTTT. It yields the protein CASSIRPTDTQYF.

The chain links TRBV7-2 to TRBJ1-2; a possible D gene is TRBD1 (6 bases). Trimming shortened V by 0 bases and J by 5 bases, and 13 bases separated the two germline ends. The germline V gene encodes CDR1 SGHTA and CDR2 FQGNSA. The CDR3 is 15 residues long. In DNA, the CDR3 is TGTGCCAGCAGCTTAGCGTCAGGGGTTACTTATGGCTACACCTTC. This codes for CASSLASGVTYGYTF.

V usage is TRBV19 and J usage is TRBJ2-7; the match to TRBD1 covers 9 bases. V lost 5 bases and J lost 0; bases outside the gene matches: 11. The CDR3 has 17 residues. Germline lookup yields CDR1 LNHDA and CDR2 SQIVND (reference sequence). The CDR3 sequence: CASSYRQGEVYSYEQYF. CDR3 sequence (DNA): TGTGCCAGTAGTTACAGACAGGGGGAGGTCTACTCCTACGAGCAGTACTTC.

On this clone itself: Other DNA sequences in this sample translate to the same CDR3. The chain carries TRBV28 and TRBJ1-1; D gene ambiguous. V was clipped by 2 bases and J by 8 bases, with 6 bases between them. The CDR3 spans 11 residues. CDR1 and CDR2 (germline): MDHEN, SYDVKM. For the CDR3, the DNA is TGTGCCAGCAGTTTAAGAGCCGAAGCTTTCTTT. Translation: CASSLRAEAFF. Full variable domain (remainder filled in from reference TRBV28 and TRBJ1-1): DVKVTQSSRYLVKRTGEKVFLECVQDMDHENMFWYRQDPGLGLRLIYFSYDVKMKEKGDIPEGYSVSREKKERFSLILESASTNQTSMYLCASSLRAEAFFGQGTRLTVV.

This chain's CDR3 is CASSSGTSGRFHNEQFF. Written as DNA, the CDR3 is TGTGCCAGCAGCTCCGGGACTAGCGGGAGATTCCACAATGAGCAGTTCTTC. The chain links TRBV7-3 to TRBJ2-1; 14 bases align to TRBD2. The trim removed 4 bases at V and 5 bases at J, leaving 7 bases unmatched. The length of the CDR3 is 17 residues. CDR1 and CDR2 (germline): SGHTA, FQGTGA.

V and J are TRBV30 and TRBJ2-5; 8 bases align to TRBD1. V was pared by 3 bases and J by 3 bases, with 6 bases of the junction left unmatched. The CDR3 covers 14 residues. Germline-derived CDR1 and CDR2 are GTSNPN and SVGIG (reference sequence). As DNA, the CDR3 is TGTGCCTGGAGCGAAACAGGGGGAAAAGAGACCCAGTACTTC. Protein product: CAWSETGGKETQYF.

J is TRBJ2-1 and V is TRBV29-1, with 8 nucleotides matching TRBD1. V was clipped by 4 bases and J by 9 bases; unmatched bases: 5. Germline V CDR1 and CDR2: SQVTM, ANQGSEA. This CDR3 is built from 12 residues. The CDR3 DNA is TGCAGCGTTGGCCTCGGGACAGGTGAGCAGTTCTTC. It is translated as CSVGLGTGEQFF.

The rearrangement uses TRBV11-2 and TRBJ2-2, with D perhaps TRBD1 (6 bases). V lost 3 bases to trimming and J lost 3 bases, with 23 bases between them. Germline V gene lookup returns CDR1 SGHAT and CDR2 FQNNGV. There are 19 residues in the CDR3. The CDR3 DNA reads as TGTGCCAGCAGCTTCCTCGTACCTTCGGGACCAGGGGACACCGGGGAGCTGTTTTTT. Translation: CASSFLVPSGPGDTGELFF.

The rearrangement uses TRBV4-1 and TRBJ2-4; the match to TRBD1 covers 10 bases. From germline, CDR1 is MGHRA and CDR2 YSYEKL. The CDR3 runs 19 residues. V shed 3 bases, J shed 0 bases, and the junction held 11 bases outside the gene matches. CDR3 residues: CASSQDGTGADLAKNIQYF. Written as DNA, the CDR3 is TGCGCCAGCAGCCAGGATGGGACAGGGGCGGACCTAGCCAAAAACATTCAGTACTTC.

Details on this clone: The sample has other DNA sequences that encode this CDR3 too. This chain joins TRBV7-3 and TRBJ2-5; TRBD2 is a possible D gene (5 bases). Germline V lookup: CDR1 SGHTA, CDR2 FQGTGA. CDR3 size: 13 residues. V lost 2 bases to trimming and J lost 5 bases, with 9 bases between them. DNA for the CDR3: TGTGCCAGCAGCTTACGGGGAAGGGAGACCCAGTACTTC. Encoded protein: CASSLRGRETQYF.

This sequence joins TRBV6-6 and TRBJ1-2; D ambiguous. Germline-derived CDR1 and CDR2 are MNHNY and SVGAGI (reference sequence). CDR3 length: 12 amino acids. V lost 2 bases and J lost 11, with 12 bases in between. CDR3 DNA sequence: TGTGCCAGCAGTTACCCTGGTTTGGGGTACACCTTC. This codes for CASSYPGLGYTF.

The V call is TRBV2, the J call TRBJ1-4; D remains ambiguous. Trimming removed 7 bases from V and 7 bases from J, with 10 bases in between. CDR1 is SNHLY, CDR2 FYNNEI, per germline. The CDR3 is 12 amino acids. CDR3 nucleotide sequence: TGTGCCAGCACCCCAGCCACTGAAAAACTGTTTTTT. Its protein product is CASTPATEKLFF.